Listed here are 28 T cell receptor beta chains from one sample, sequenced in a study of blood T cell repertoires in COVID-19. Here immunoSEQ multiplex PCR was the method, and the copy in TCRdb shows in-frame clones only, minus some. The sample contains around 180,000 clones, roughly 85% of which appear only once. Source material: peripheral blood. These receptors were obtained from a man aged 55 to 70 with acute or convalescent COVID-19.

This clone was counted once. The gene calls are TRBV28 and TRBJ2-5, with TRBD2 identical over 12 bases. CDR1 and CDR2 from the germline V gene are MDHEN and SYDVKM. This CDR3 is 15 amino acids long. V lost 5 bases and J lost 2; bases outside the gene matches: 3. CDR3 sequence: CASSRGTSGQETQYF. For the CDR3, the DNA is TGTGCCAGCAGTCGGGGGACTAGCGGGCAAGAGACCCAGTACTTC. The full variable domain, completed using reference TRBV28 and TRBJ2-5, is DVKVTQSSRYLVKRTGEKVFLECVQDMDHENMFWYRQDPGLGLRLIYFSYDVKMKEKGDIPEGYSVSREKKERFSLILESASTNQTSMYLCASSRGTSGQETQYFGPGTRLLVL.

The chain combines TRBV18 with TRBJ1-5; a possible D gene is TRBD1 (6 bases). Looked up from germline, CDR1 is KGHSH and CDR2 is LQKENI. V was shortened by 6 bases and J by 1 base, with 22 bases between the two germline ends. The length of the CDR3 is 18 residues. The CDR3 nucleotides read TGTGCCAGCTCTGTTCTCGGTGGAGGCCAGGGGAGCAATCAGCCCCAGCATTTT. Residues: CASSVLGGGQGSNQPQHF.

This sequence joins TRBV28 and TRBJ2-1; 10 bases line up with TRBD2. Trimming at V came to 5 bases and at J to 2 bases, leaving 6 bases not matched to a gene. Germline values: CDR1 MDHEN, CDR2 SYDVKM. The CDR3 is made up of 16 amino acids. CDR3 loop: CASSPHTSGTYNEQFF. DNA for the CDR3: TGTGCCAGCAGTCCGCACACTAGCGGGACCTACAATGAGCAGTTCTTC.

The V and J genes are TRBV11-2 and TRBJ1-2; D perhaps matches TRBD1 (6 bases). This CDR3 has 13 residues. Germline loops: CDR1 SGHAT, CDR2 FQNNGV. V lost 5 bases and J lost 3, with 10 bases in between. The DNA for the CDR3 is TGTGCCAGCAGCCCACAGGGCGACTATGGCTACACCTTC. Residues: CASSPQGDYGYTF.

V and J are TRBV11-2 and TRBJ2-1; D unresolved. CDR1 and CDR2 (germline): SGHAT, FQNNGV. CDR3 length equals 14 residues. The ends were cut back, 5 bases at V and 6 bases at J, with 14 bases in the middle. The CDR3, as DNA: TGTGCCAGCAGCCTTGCTTCGGAGCGCAATGAGCAGTTCTTC. Translating it yields CASSLASERNEQFF.

As for this clone: No DNA is shown, since the ends of the CDR3 on it are uncertain; the CDR3 is the one TCRdb lists. The V call is TRBV28, the J call TRBJ2-3; TRBD2 is taken as the D call from the table, unchecked against the DNA. Germline loops: CDR1 MDHEN, CDR2 SYDVKM. The length of the CDR3 is 21 amino acids, counting both ends. The CDR3 loop reads CASSLFLFGQGTSGEVDTQYF.

This clone has just one count. In DNA form, the CDR3 reads TGTGCCAGCAGCGTTAGCGGGAGCGGCCCCTACGAGCAGTACTTC. Encoded protein: CASSVSGSGPYEQYF. The V call is TRBV7-2, the J call TRBJ2-7; 9 bases align to TRBD2. The CDR3 totals 15 residues. Germline V gene sequence: CDR1 SGHTA, CDR2 FQGNSA. Trimming at V came to 5 bases and at J to 2 bases, leaving 7 bases not matched to a gene.

This clone appeared a single time. The chain uses TRBV27 and TRBJ2-5, with 7 nucleotides matching TRBD2. The CDR3 has 18 residues. The germline V gene has CDR1 MNHEY and CDR2 SMNVEV (reference sequence). Unmatched junction bases numbered 19, after V lost 6 bases and J lost 3 bases. The CDR3 DNA reads TGTGCCAGCAGGGGGGGGACTCGGGCCTTTTCCCCTAAAGAGACCCAGTACTTC. This sequence encodes CASRGGTRAFSPKETQYF.

The V call is TRBV6-2 or TRBV6-3, the J call TRBJ1-4; D unclear. Trimming removed 2 bases at V and 8 bases at J, with 3 bases between. Germline V lookup: CDR1 MNHEY, CDR2 SVGEGT. The CDR3 length is 11 residues. The CDR3 coding sequence is TGTGCCAGCAGTTACCTGGAAAAACTGTTTTTT. This sequence encodes CASSYLEKLFF.

This clone is a singleton in its sample. The CDR3 region has the DNA TGTGCCAGCAGCCACTCAGGGATAGTGACTGAAGCTTTCTTT. Amino acids: CASSHSGIVTEAFF. The chain has TRBV4-2 and TRBJ1-1; tentative D call: TRBD1 (5 bases). Trimming stripped 3 bases from V and 5 bases from J, with 13 bases between. Germline V gives CDR1 LGHNA, CDR2 YNFKEQ. The CDR3 consists of 14 residues.

In this sample, this clone turned up many times. This chain connects TRBV28 to TRBJ1-5, with D perhaps matching TRBD1 (6 bases). The length of the CDR3 is 14 residues. Germline values: CDR1 MDHEN, CDR2 SYDVKM. Deletions cut 4 bases from V and 7 bases from J, with 14 bases between. The chain's CDR3 is CASSSTGLGQPQHF. The CDR3 DNA reads as TGTGCCAGCAGTTCTACAGGGTTAGGGCAGCCCCAGCATTTT.

The genes are TRBV27 and TRBJ2-7, with D possibly matching TRBD2 (6 bases). The V end lost 2 bases, the J end lost 4 bases, and 15 bases lay between the germline ends. Germline values: CDR1 MNHEY, CDR2 SMNVEV (reference sequence). This CDR3 has 15 residues. In nucleotides, the CDR3 is TGTGCCAGCAGTTTAGGCCTCGGGGGTAGATACGAGCAGTACTTC. Residues: CASSLGLGGRYEQYF.

This clone was observed a few times. The rearrangement joins TRBV28 to TRBJ2-1, with 12 bases lining up with TRBD2. This CDR3 region has 15 residues. V was clipped by 3 bases and J by 10 bases; unmatched bases: 7. Per the germline V gene, CDR1 is MDHEN and CDR2 is SYDVKM. The CDR3 nucleotides are TGTGCCAGCAGTTTGTCTAGCGGGAGGGCCGAGGAGCAGTTCTTC. It codes for CASSLSSGRAEEQFF.

The rearrangement joins TRBV4-3 to TRBJ2-4; TRBD2 matches 10 bases. This CDR3 is built from 19 residues. CDR1 LGHNA and CDR2 YSLEER come from the germline V gene. V lost 0 bases to trimming and J lost 0 bases; unmatched junction nucleotides: 8. The CDR3 here is CASSQDTSGTLIAKNIQYF. The CDR3 coding sequence is TGCGCCAGCAGCCAAGATACTAGCGGGACCCTGATAGCCAAAAACATTCAGTACTTC.

This chain links TRBV6-5 with TRBJ2-1; 11 bases fit TRBD2. V lost 8 bases to trimming and J lost 5 bases; unmatched junction nucleotides: 8. The germline gives CDR1 MNHEY, CDR2 SVGAGI. CDR3 length: 15 residues. Here the CDR3 DNA reads TGTGCCAGCGCAGCCGGGACTAGCGGCAACAATGAGCAGTTCTTC. Translated: CASAAGTSGNNEQFF.

This chain connects TRBV4-3 to TRBJ1-6; D not resolved. CDR1 and CDR2 from the germline V gene are LGHNA and YSLEER. The V and J ends lost 0 bases and 10 bases respectively, with 13 bases between them. The CDR3 has 15 amino acids. Here the CDR3 reads CASSQDRSGRSPLHF. The CDR3 DNA follows: TGCGCCAGCAGCCAAGATCGAAGTGGCAGGTCACCCCTCCACTTT.

The chain links TRBV27 to TRBJ2-5, with 8 bases lining up with TRBD2. Trimming took 8 bases from V and 5 from J; bases not matched to a gene: 4. Germline assignment: CDR1 MNHEY and CDR2 SMNVEV (reference sequence). CDR3 length equals 12 residues. CDR3 region: CASGRGGETQYF. The CDR3 nucleotides read TGTGCCAGCGGACGGGGGGGGGAGACCCAGTACTTC.

The chain employs TRBV21-1 and TRBJ2-7; the table's TRBD2 call for D was not verified on the DNA. TRBV21-1 is marked as a pseudogene. The CDR3 spans 14 residues. CDR3 sequence reads: CASPPGGGPYEQYF. The CDR3 DNA follows: TGTGCCAGCCCCCCGGGGGGAGGGCCCTACGAGCAGTACTTC.

The genes are TRBV18 and TRBJ2-5; TRBD1 matches at 9 bases. CDR3 length: 16 residues. J lost 1 base, V lost 4 bases, and 7 bases had no gene match. In germline, CDR1 is KGHSH, CDR2 LQKENI. The CDR3 sequence: CASSHLSTGGQETQYF. In DNA form, the CDR3 reads TGTGCCAGCTCACACCTCTCGACAGGGGGCCAAGAGACCCAGTACTTC.

The CDR3 bases are TGTGCCAGCGGAGGCTCCTATAATTCACCCCTCCACTTT. It specifies CASGGSYNSPLHF. This chain connects TRBV6-5 to TRBJ1-6; D remains ambiguous. V lost 8 bases, J lost 0 bases, and 5 bases lay in between. In germline, CDR1 is MNHEY, CDR2 SVGAGI. The CDR3 runs 13 residues.

The rearrangement links TRBV5-1 to TRBJ2-1, with 12 positions matching TRBD2. V trimming: 5 bases; J trimming: 5 bases; junction bases outside the gene matches: 11. CDR3 length equals 17 residues. The germline V gene encodes CDR1 SGHRS and CDR2 YFSETQ. CDR3 sequence (DNA): TGCGCCAGCAGACGCACTAGCGGGAGGAATGCTGACAATGAGCAGTTCTTC. Its protein is CASRRTSGRNADNEQFF.

V gene TRBV5-6 combines with J gene TRBJ2-4; 10 bases map to TRBD2. Germline CDR1 and CDR2: SGHDT and YYEEEE. The CDR3 covers 16 residues. Trimming removed 7 bases from V and 3 bases from J; junction bases left unmatched: 10. CDR3: CASQDTSGTHKNIQYF. DNA for the CDR3: TGTGCCAGCCAAGACACTAGCGGGACCCACAAAAACATTCAGTACTTC.

This chain joins TRBV7-9 and TRBJ1-2; a weak D match, TRBD1 (6 bases). V lost 6 bases, J lost 4 bases, and 27 bases lay in between. The CDR3 sequence is 18 residues long. The germline gives CDR1 SEHNR, CDR2 FQNEAQ (reference sequence). The CDR3 DNA sequence: TGTGCCAGCAGAAAACGGACGGACAGTAGTTCGACGGTCTATGGCTACACCTTC. This gives the protein CASRKRTDSSSTVYGYTF.

V and J are TRBV28 and TRBJ1-2; a weak D match, TRBD1 (5 bases). Trimming took off 2 bases at V and 6 bases at J, with 16 bases between the two ends. Looked up from germline, CDR1 is MDHEN and CDR2 is SYDVKM. The CDR3 has 15 amino acids. The CDR3 protein is CASSLVHEGRNGYTF. The DNA of the CDR3 is TGTGCCAGCAGTTTAGTTCATGAGGGGAGGAATGGCTACACCTTC.

The chain employs TRBV9 and TRBJ2-1; 10 bases are a match to TRBD1. With V trimmed by 4 bases and J by 4 bases, 5 bases remained unmatched. The germline gives CDR1 SGDLS, CDR2 YYNGEE. The CDR3 totals 15 residues. DNA of the CDR3: TGTGCCAGCAGCTCGACAGGGGGCTCGTACAATGAGCAGTTCTTC. Protein product: CASSSTGGSYNEQFF.

The chain couples TRBV11-2 to TRBJ2-1; 11 positions match TRBD1. J was trimmed by 8 bases and V by 1 base; bases with no gene match: 7. Germline V CDR1 and CDR2: SGHAT, FQNNGV. The CDR3 covers 16 residues. Here the CDR3 reads CASSLGGTGGYHEQFF. CDR3 bases: TGTGCCAGCAGCTTAGGAGGGACAGGGGGATATCATGAGCAGTTCTTC.

This clone was found a few times. At the DNA level, this CDR3 is encoded by other sequences in the same sample as well. The chain has TRBV18 and TRBJ2-2; TRBD1 aligns across 8 bases. The CDR3 loop spans 15 amino acids. Looked up from germline, CDR1 is KGHSH and CDR2 is LQKENI. V shed 3 bases and J 1 base; nucleotides not matched to a gene: 1. The CDR3 spells CASSPDRGNTGELFF. The CDR3 DNA sequence: TGTGCCAGCTCACCCGACAGGGGGAACACCGGGGAGCTGTTTTTT.

The chain is built from TRBV4-3 and TRBJ2-7, with TRBD2 identical over 8 bases. The CDR3 runs 14 residues. The germline V gene has CDR1 LGHNA and CDR2 YSLEER. Unmatched junction bases numbered 4, after V lost 4 bases and J lost 2 bases. The CDR3 protein is CASSPGLATYEQYF. The CDR3 DNA reads as TGCGCCAGCAGCCCCGGACTAGCCACCTACGAGCAGTACTTC.